These 30 T cell receptor beta chains share one sample of origin, sequenced in a study of cytomegalovirus exposure and HLA in healthy donors. PCR involved 60 Vbeta and 13 Jbeta primers. Assay used: immunoSEQ multiplex PCR; TCRdb lists only in-frame clones, some missing. This table holds more than 85,000 clones. The material sequenced was PBMCs. These receptors all stem from a girl aged 10-17 years in good health and CMV-seropositive.

V usage is TRBV5-1 and J usage is TRBJ1-5; a possible D gene is TRBD1 (5 bases). The germline V gene has CDR1 SGHRS and CDR2 YFSETQ. V was clipped by 4 bases and J by 6 bases, with 20 bases between them. The CDR3 runs 16 residues. CDR3 DNA sequence: TGCGCCAGCAGCCCCGGGCCCGGCAGGGTGGGTCAGCCCCAGCATTTT. It translates to CASSPGPGRVGQPQHF.

The gene calls are TRBV6-1 and TRBJ2-7, with a possible D match to TRBD1 (6 bases). The V gene lost 2 bases and the J gene lost 1 base, with 6 bases spanning the gap. Germline V gene lookup returns CDR1 MNHNS and CDR2 SASEGT. This CDR3 is built from 13 residues. The CDR3 DNA reads TGTGCCAGCAGTGAACAGGGGTCCTACGAGCAGTACGTC. It codes for CASSEQGSYEQYV.

The chain combines TRBV11-2 with TRBJ1-3; no reliable D call. V lost 0 bases and J lost 4, with 7 bases in between. The germline V gene has CDR1 SGHAT and CDR2 FQNNGV. There are 14 residues in the CDR3. CDR3: CASSLEAIGNTIYF. DNA of the CDR3: TGTGCCAGCAGCTTAGAGGCAATCGGAAACACCATATATTTT. The full variable domain, its missing parts supplied by reference TRBV11-2 and TRBJ1-3, is EAGVAQSPRYKIIEKRQSVAFWCNPISGHATLYWYQQILGQGPKLLIQFQNNGVVDDSQLPKDRFSAERLKGVDSTLKIQPAKLEDSAVYLCASSLEAIGNTIYFGEGSWLTVV.

V is TRBV2 and J is TRBJ2-6; D possibly corresponds to TRBD2 (5 bases). V shed 7 bases and J shed 2 bases, with 12 bases lying between them. The CDR3 totals 15 residues. The germline V gene has CDR1 SNHLY and CDR2 FYNNEI. The CDR3 reads CASIGVGPGANVLTF. CDR3 in DNA: TGTGCCAGCATCGGGGTAGGGCCTGGGGCCAACGTCCTGACTTTC.

The chain combines TRBV2 with TRBJ2-2; TRBD2 might be the D (6 bases). CDR3 length equals 14 residues. V was shortened by 8 bases and J by 3 bases, with 13 bases between the two germline ends. CDR1 is SNHLY and CDR2 is FYNNEI in the germline V gene. The CDR3 loop reads CASSVGTYTGELFF. CDR3 in DNA: TGTGCCAGCTCAGTCGGGACTTACACCGGGGAGCTGTTTTTT.

The chain uses TRBV7-6 and TRBJ2-3; D uncertain. V lost 2 bases, J lost 6 bases, and 9 bases lay in between. The CDR3 totals 13 residues. CDR1 SGHVS and CDR2 FNYEAQ come from the germline V gene. CDR3 sequence (DNA): TGTGCCAGCAGCTTAAACCCCCGGGATACGCAGTATTTT. It is translated as CASSLNPRDTQYF.

V is TRBV7-3 and J is TRBJ2-5; 11 nucleotides align to TRBD1. V shed 3 bases, J shed 5 bases, and the junction held 14 bases outside the gene matches. The CDR3 spans 18 residues. The germline V gene encodes CDR1 SGHTA and CDR2 FQGTGA. The CDR3 DNA reads as TGTGCCAGCAGCTTCAGGGACAGGGGGAACTACGTGGGCGAGACCCAGTACTTC. Its translation is CASSFRDRGNYVGETQYF.

The chain is built from TRBV19 and TRBJ2-5, with a weak D call TRBD1 (5 bases). Per the germline V gene, CDR1 is LNHDA and CDR2 is SQIVND (reference sequence). The CDR3 covers 15 residues. Trimming left V 3 bases short and J 0 bases short, with 11 bases between. The chain's CDR3 is CASSMGQVYQETQYF. The CDR3 nucleotides are TGTGCCAGTAGTATGGGGCAGGTATACCAAGAGACCCAGTACTTC.

CDR3 sequence: CASAMGHQRGNQPQHF. CDR3 nucleotides: TGTGCCAGCGCAATGGGACACCAACGGGGCAATCAGCCCCAGCATTTT. The gene calls are TRBV7-9 and TRBJ1-5; maybe TRBD1 (6 bases). Trimming removed 8 bases from V and 2 bases from J, with 19 bases in between. The CDR3 has 16 residues. The germline gives CDR1 SEHNR, CDR2 FQNEAQ (reference sequence).

The chain recombines TRBV4-3 with TRBJ2-2; 8 bases fit TRBD1. CDR1 is LGHNA, CDR2 YSLEER, per germline. This CDR3 spans 15 amino acids. With V trimmed by 2 bases and J by 7 bases, 6 bases remained unmatched. The CDR3 region has the DNA TGCGCCAGCAGCCAACTGACAGGGGAGAACGGGGAGCTGTTTTTT. Translating it yields CASSQLTGENGELFF.

This sequence joins TRBV5-6 and TRBJ2-2, with TRBD2 identical over 11 bases. This CDR3 comprises 18 residues. V was pared by 1 base and J by 2 bases, with 7 bases of the junction left unmatched. From germline, CDR1 is SGHDT and CDR2 YYEEEE. The CDR3 sequence: CASSLWASGGPNTGELFF. The CDR3 coding sequence is TGTGCCAGCAGCTTGTGGGCTAGCGGGGGGCCTAACACCGGGGAGCTGTTTTTT.

This rearrangement joins TRBV28 to TRBJ2-3; possibly TRBD2 for D (6 bases). The CDR3 length is 15 residues. V lost 3 bases and J 0 bases, leaving 10 bases between the germline ends. Germline CDR1 and CDR2: MDHEN and SYDVKM. The CDR3: CASSLVSGSTDTQYF. Here the CDR3 DNA reads TGTGCCAGCAGTTTGGTTAGCGGCAGCACAGATACGCAGTATTTT.

The J gene is TRBJ2-3, the V gene TRBV5-4; the D gene is possibly TRBD1 (5 bases). With 3 bases removed from V and 6 bases from J, the gap between germline ends came to 14 bases. From germline, CDR1 is SGHNT and CDR2 YYREEE (reference sequence). The CDR3 is 14 amino acids. The CDR3 DNA is TGTGCCAGCAGCTCCGGACAAGACAAGGATACGCAGTATTTT. The encoded protein is CASSSGQDKDTQYF.

The chain is built from TRBV29-1 and TRBJ1-2; 12 bases map to TRBD1. Germline values: CDR1 SQVTM, CDR2 ANQGSEA. The ends lost 0 bases at V and 3 bases at J; junction bases unmatched: 2. There are 15 residues in the CDR3. CDR3 in amino acids: CSVEEGTGGYYGYTF. The CDR3 bases are TGCAGCGTTGAAGAAGGGACAGGGGGCTACTATGGCTACACCTTC.

The rearrangement joins TRBV28 to TRBJ2-1, with a possible D match to TRBD2 (5 bases). Trimming pared 6 bases from V and 8 bases from J, leaving 8 bases between. The CDR3 totals 11 residues. CDR1 and CDR2 from the germline V gene are MDHEN and SYDVKM. CDR3 sequence reads: CASRIGDEQFF. In DNA, the CDR3 is TGTGCCAGCAGGATCGGGGATGAGCAGTTCTTC.

The chain uses TRBV9 and TRBJ2-5; maybe TRBD1 (6 bases). Germline V gene lookup returns CDR1 SGDLS and CDR2 YYNGEE. The CDR3 length is 14 residues. Trimming took 2 bases from V and 1 from J, leaving 9 bases between them. CDR3 protein: CASSVGGSQETQYF. DNA for the CDR3: TGTGCCAGCAGCGTTGGGGGCAGCCAAGAGACCCAGTACTTC. The full variable domain, in which reference TRBV9 and TRBJ2-5 provide the parts outside the CDR3, is DSGVTQTPKHLITATGQRVTLRCSPRSGDLSVYWYQQSLDQGLQFLIQYYNGEERAKGNILERFSAQQFPDLHSELNLSSLELGDSALYFCASSVGGSQETQYFGPGTRLLVL.

The CDR3 nucleotides are TGCGCCAGCAGTCAGGGGGTAGGAACAGATACGCAGTATTTT. Translating it yields CASSQGVGTDTQYF. The rearrangement links TRBV5-1 to TRBJ2-3; TRBD1 aligns across 7 bases. The CDR3 has 14 amino acids. The V and J ends lost 5 bases and 3 bases, in that order; junction bases with no gene match: 6. Per the germline V gene, CDR1 is SGHRS and CDR2 is YFSETQ.

About this clone itself: A junction boundary mismatches the germline segment, possibly from a read error. The rearrangement uses TRBV5-5 and TRBJ1-2; 7 nucleotides line up with TRBD1. In germline, CDR1 is SGHKS, CDR2 YYEKEE (reference sequence). The CDR3 loop spans 12 amino acids. This CDR3 is CASSNYTRGQDF. The CDR3 coding sequence is TGTGCCAGCAGCAACTATACCCGCGGACAGGACTTC.

The chain has TRBV5-1 and TRBJ2-5; 7 bases map to TRBD1. The germline CDR1 and CDR2 sequences are SGHRS and YFSETQ. With 5 bases clipped from V and 3 bases from J, the junction kept 7 bases outside the gene matches. There are 14 residues in the CDR3. This chain's CDR3 is CASSIQGPEETQYF. The CDR3 nucleotides are TGCGCCAGCAGTATACAGGGGCCGGAAGAGACCCAGTACTTC.

The V call is TRBV18, the J call TRBJ2-6; D remains unclear. CDR3 size: 15 residues. Trimming cost V 6 bases and J 0 bases, with 9 bases left between them. Germline V gives CDR1 KGHSH, CDR2 LQKENI. CDR3 loop: CASSEYSSGANVLTF. The CDR3 DNA follows: TGTGCCAGCTCCGAATACAGCTCTGGGGCCAACGTCCTGACTTTC.

A word on this clone: The sample holds other DNA sequences that translate to the same CDR3. The chain links TRBV29-1 to TRBJ2-1; D remains ambiguous. V was trimmed by 6 bases and J by 7 bases, leaving 10 bases between them. Germline loops: CDR1 SQVTM, CDR2 ANQGSEA. The CDR3 is 11 residues long. DNA of the CDR3: TGCAGCGTCGAACGGTGGAATGAGCAGTTCTTC. This codes for CSVERWNEQFF.

The V call is TRBV29-1, the J call TRBJ1-1; TRBD1 matches 7 bases. J gave up 0 bases and V 8 bases, and 9 bases lay outside the gene matches. Germline-derived CDR1 and CDR2 are SQVTM and ANQGSEA. The length of the CDR3 is 14 residues. For the CDR3, the DNA is TGCAGCATATTTGGACAGGTGATGAACACTGAAGCTTTCTTT. It yields the protein CSIFGQVMNTEAFF.

V is TRBV6-5 and J is TRBJ1-2; D not certain. CDR1 and CDR2 from the germline V gene are MNHEY and SVGAGI. This CDR3 has 11 residues. Trimming removed 2 bases from V and 7 bases from J, with 5 bases in between. CDR3 protein: CASSYGSGYTF. The CDR3 DNA sequence: TGTGCCAGCAGTTACGGCAGTGGCTACACCTTC.

The genes are TRBV4-1 and TRBJ2-5; D may be TRBD1 (7 bases). Trimming took 4 bases from V and 4 from J, leaving 19 bases between them. Germline-derived CDR1 and CDR2 are MGHRA and YSYEKL. CDR3 length equals 16 residues. CDR3 in DNA: TGCGCCAGCAGCCCTGGCAGGGGGAGGATTCGAGAGACCCAGTACTTC. It yields the protein CASSPGRGRIRETQYF.

The rearrangement links TRBV5-4 to TRBJ2-7; perhaps TRBD2 as D (5 bases). V was clipped by 2 bases and J by 0 bases, with 9 bases between them. The CDR3 is 14 residues long. From germline, CDR1 is SGHNT and CDR2 YYREEE (reference sequence). The CDR3 protein is CASSLTGSSYEQYF. DNA for the CDR3: TGTGCCAGCAGCTTAACTGGGAGCTCCTACGAGCAGTACTTC.

CDR3 amino acids: CASRQGTGMSKPQHF. The CDR3 region has the DNA TGTGCCAGCAGACAAGGCACAGGGATGAGCAAGCCCCAGCATTTT. The V gene is TRBV6-5, the J gene TRBJ1-5; D is possibly TRBD1 (6 bases). The CDR3 sequence is 15 residues long. V was trimmed by 6 bases and J by 8 bases, leaving 20 bases between them. Germline V gene sequence: CDR1 MNHEY, CDR2 SVGAGI.

The V gene is TRBV28, the J gene TRBJ2-2; the D gene is possibly TRBD2 (5 bases). V dropped 2 bases and J dropped 3 bases, with 13 bases sitting between them. CDR3 length equals 16 residues. CDR1 MDHEN and CDR2 SYDVKM come from the germline V gene. CDR3 protein: CASSLTDSHYTGELFF. DNA of the CDR3: TGTGCCAGCAGTTTAACGGACTCTCACTACACCGGGGAGCTGTTTTTT.

The chain is built from TRBV5-6 and TRBJ1-4; possible D gene TRBD1, 5 bases. The CDR3 length is 13 residues. Per germline, CDR1 SGHDT and CDR2 YYEEEE. V gave up 3 bases and J gave up 8 bases, with 11 bases separating them. The CDR3: CASSWGGSEKLFF. The CDR3 DNA follows: TGTGCCAGCAGCTGGGGGGGTTCGGAAAAACTGTTTTTT.

This chain connects TRBV27 to TRBJ2-1, with a tentative D call TRBD1 (6 bases). Germline V CDR1 and CDR2: MNHEY, SMNVEV (reference sequence). The ends were cut back, 6 bases at V and 2 bases at J, with 14 bases in the middle. This CDR3 is 15 amino acids long. CDR3 nucleotides: TGTGCCAGCAGCCCCGGGACATACCCCTACAATGAGCAGTTCTTC. Translated: CASSPGTYPYNEQFF.

The V call is TRBV10-1, the J call TRBJ2-5, with 13 positions matching TRBD2. The trim removed 4 bases at V and 5 bases at J, leaving 4 bases unmatched. Germline lookup yields CDR1 WNHNN and CDR2 SYGVQD (reference sequence). The CDR3 is made up of 15 amino acids. The CDR3 region is CASSATSGGAETQYF. The CDR3 nucleotides are TGCGCCAGCAGTGCAACTAGCGGGGGGGCGGAGACCCAGTACTTC.